Shown below are 5 T cell receptor beta chains from a single sample sequenced in a study of T cell clonality in common variable immunodeficiency (dated by TCRdb to the mid-2010s). The receptor library was made with the immunoSEQ multiplex PCR assay. This immuneACCESS table, as held by TCRdb, lists in-frame sequences with V and J called but not all clones. Of the missing ones, under half trace to an unresolved V gene in checked studies; the others have no known cause. The table shows 35,000 to 50,000 clones here, with no singletons. The ten biggest clones cover around 1.4% of the sample. Sequences were obtained from peripheral blood mononuclear cells. These receptors originate from a person aged 18-70 years in good health.

This clone was picked up many times. The CDR3 goes on 3 residues after the read ends, and that part is filled in from the germline J gene. The genes are TRBV28 and TRBJ2-7; D is possibly TRBD2 (6 bases). The germline V and J ends were trimmed by 4 bases and 2 bases, with 12 bases remaining between them. Germline loops: CDR1 MDHEN, CDR2 SYDVKM. CDR3 length equals 14 residues. Partial CDR3 DNA: TGTGCCAGCAGTTCTCCGGGACTCACCTACGAG. This translates into CASSSPGLTYE. Given in full, the CDR3 is CASSSPGLTYEQYF.

This clone has at least ten counts. Read sequence stops 3 residues before the CDR3 end, and the germline J gene provides the missing end. The V gene is TRBV18, the J gene TRBJ2-1, with D perhaps matching TRBD1 (7 bases). Germline assignment: CDR1 KGHSH and CDR2 LQKENI. This CDR3 comprises 15 residues. V gave up 3 bases and J gave up 7 bases, with 16 bases separating them. The DNA read from the CDR3 is TGTGCCAGCTCACCCCCCGGGGCAGGGGGGAATGAG. Translated, it gives CASSPPGAGGNE. The CDR3 reads in full as CASSPPGAGGNEQFF.

This clone has at least ten counts. The read terminates 3 residues before the CDR3 end, so the remaining end is supplied by the germline J gene. V gene TRBV20-1 combines with J gene TRBJ2-1; a possible D gene is TRBD2 (6 bases). Per germline, CDR1 DFQATT and CDR2 SNEGSKA (reference sequence). Between the trimmed V and J ends, which lost 6 bases and 6 bases, there was a span of 12 bases. This CDR3 comprises 12 residues. The CDR3 sequence: CSASGLFNEQFF. Incomplete CDR3 DNA: TGCAGTGCCTCGGGACTCTTCAATGAG.

This clone was observed many times. Partial CDR3 DNA: TGCGCCAGCAGCTTGTCGGGACAGGGGCCCAATAGGGGTGAG. The encoded protein is CASSLSGQGPNRGE. In full, the CDR3 is CASSLSGQGPNRGEQFF. The chain joins TRBV5-1 to TRBJ2-1; 10 bases align to TRBD1. The DNA ends 3 residues before the CDR3 does, and the rest of the CDR3 is filled in from the germline J gene. Germline CDR1 and CDR2: SGHRS and YFSETQ. The CDR3 covers 17 residues. V dropped 1 base and J dropped 9; count of bases not matched to a gene: 13. Using reference TRBV5-1 and TRBJ2-1 for the parts outside the CDR3, the full variable domain is KAGVTQTPRYLIKTRGQQVTLSCSPISGHRSVSWYQQTPGQGLQFLFEYFSETQRNKGNFPGRFSGRQFSNSRSEMNVSTLELGDSALYLCASSLSGQGPNRGEQFFGPGTRLTVL.

This clone was recorded at least ten times. The observed sequence ends 3 residues before the CDR3 terminus, with the missing tail filled in from the germline J gene. V and J are TRBV20-1 and TRBJ2-3; 10 bases match TRBD2. The CDR3 is made up of 14 amino acids. In germline, CDR1 is DFQATT, CDR2 SNEGSKA (reference sequence). V shed 3 bases and J 7 bases; nucleotides not matched to a gene: 7. The CDR3 sequence: CSASKREGRNTQYF. The CDR3 bases that were read are TGCAGTGCTAGTAAGCGGGAGGGCCGTAATACG.